This is a list of T cell receptor beta chains from one sample in a study of blood T cells in healthy people across ages. TCRdb used MiXCR to reprocess the 5' RACE reads, holding one entry per CDR3 protein. This table holds about 2 million distinct CDR3 sequences, about 49% found once. Sequencing was done on a sample of blood. The receptors shown here come from a woman aged 40 to 50 in good health. CDR3s include the opening cysteine and the closing phenylalanine or tryptophan. A D gene is named only where the DNA matches it firmly. The listing skips clone size in some rows; elsewhere it reads once, few, many or a size class.

.,TRBJ2-3,.,TRBV7-7,CASSLLVGATQYF
.,TRBJ2-6,.,TRBV18,CASSPRSQISGANVLTF
few,TRBJ2-3,TRBD1,TRBV29-1,CSVVLPGTGTTDTQYF
many,TRBJ2-7,TRBD2,TRBV5-1,CASSLARGAYEQYF
.,TRBJ1-1,.,TRBV7-7,CASSPGGHRGGMNTEAFF
few,TRBJ2-7,.,TRBV27,CASSFSGGPLLYEQYF
few,TRBJ2-3,.,TRBV4-1,CASSQVEGAADTQYF
few,TRBJ2-5,.,TRBV9,CASSVDLETQYF
few,TRBJ2-4,TRBD2,TRBV12-3/TRBV12-4,CASSFPPAGKNIQYF
.,TRBJ2-1,.,TRBV5-1,CASSSPAPGNEQFF
.,TRBJ2-4,TRBD2,TRBV4-3,CASSPVTFTSGRTEQYF
.,TRBJ2-3,TRBD2,TRBV4-2,CASSPSERGDGDTQYF
.,TRBJ2-1,.,TRBV27,CASSFAGGRVINEQFF